The 29 T cell receptor beta chains reported below all come from one sample, sequenced in a study of cytomegalovirus exposure and HLA in healthy donors. Produced via immunoSEQ multiplex PCR; TCRdb's table is partial and in-frame only. Of about 250,000 clones in the sample, over 75% were seen once. Sequences were obtained from PBMCs. These receptors originate from a man aged 18-30 years in good health and CMV-seropositive.

The V and J genes are TRBV25-1 and TRBJ2-1; D remains unclear. Germline V gives CDR1 MGHDK, CDR2 SYGVNS. Trimming removed 4 bases at V and 8 bases at J, with 6 bases between. CDR3 length: 11 amino acids. Here the CDR3 reads CASSATHEQFF. CDR3 DNA: TGTGCCAGCAGTGCCACCCATGAGCAGTTCTTC. The complete variable domain, with remaining parts taken from reference TRBV25-1 and TRBJ2-1, reads EADIYQTPRYLVIGTGKKITLECSQTMGHDKMYWYQQDPGMELHLIHYSYGVNSTEKGDLSSESTVSRIRTEHFPLTLESARPSHTSQYLCASSATHEQFFGPGTRLTVL.

As for this clone: Additional DNA sequences in this sample encode the identical CDR3. This chain connects TRBV6-5 to TRBJ2-1; 7 bases agree with TRBD2. After removal of 3 bases from V and 4 bases from J, the junction contained 6 bases not matched to a gene. Germline CDR1 is MNHEY and CDR2 is SVGAGI. The CDR3 is 15 residues long. The CDR3 DNA reads TGTGCCAGCAGTTATGGCGGGAGTTCTTACAATGAGCAGTTCTTC. Protein: CASSYGGSSYNEQFF.

The chain employs TRBV6-4 and TRBJ2-7; no definite D call. CDR3 length: 13 residues. Germline V lookup: CDR1 MRHNA, CDR2 SNTAGT. V was clipped by 1 base and J by 0 bases, with 4 bases between them. The CDR3 DNA follows: TGTGCCAGCAGTGACTGGAGCTCCTACGAGCAGTACTTC. This translates into CASSDWSSYEQYF.

V usage is TRBV29-1 and J usage is TRBJ2-1; tentative D call: TRBD2 (6 bases). Trimming took 6 bases from V and 10 from J, leaving 22 bases between them. Per the germline V gene, CDR1 is SQVTM and CDR2 is ANQGSEA. The CDR3 consists of 14 residues. The CDR3 spells CSVASGTQKREQFF. CDR3 sequence (DNA): TGCAGCGTGGCCTCCGGGACTCAGAAGCGGGAGCAGTTCTTC.

V and J are TRBV16 and TRBJ2-3; tentatively, D is TRBD1 or TRBD2 (7 bases each). Germline loops: CDR1 KGHSY, CDR2 FQNENV. Trimming shortened V by 0 bases and J by 4 bases, and 17 bases separated the two germline ends. This CDR3 is 17 amino acids long. CDR3 DNA sequence: TGTGCCAGCAGCCAATCGGGCCCCGCAGGGGGGGCAGATACGCAGTATTTT. Translation: CASSQSGPAGGADTQYF.

In its sample, this clone was seen once. The chain employs TRBV5-1 and TRBJ2-2; 8 bases agree with TRBD2. CDR1 SGHRS and CDR2 YFSETQ come from the germline V gene. V was clipped by 1 base and J by 8 bases; unmatched bases: 7. The CDR3 spans 15 residues. The CDR3 bases are TGCGCCAGCAGCTTGTCGGGAGGGCCCGGTGGGGAGCTGTTTTTT. This sequence encodes CASSLSGGPGGELFF.

The chain employs TRBV15 and TRBJ1-2, with TRBD1 as a possible D gene (5 bases). Per germline, CDR1 LNHNV and CDR2 YYDKDF (reference sequence). The CDR3 consists of 15 residues. V gave up 3 bases and J gave up 5 bases, with 16 bases separating them. CDR3 protein: CATSRGGAGPYGYTF. The CDR3 DNA reads TGTGCCACCAGCAGGGGCGGGGCAGGGCCTTATGGCTACACCTTC. The full variable domain, completed using reference TRBV15 and TRBJ1-2, is DAMVIQNPRYQVTQFGKPVTLSCSQTLNHNVMYWYQQKSSQAPKLLFHYYDKDFNNEADTPDNFQSRRPNTSFCFLDIRSPGLGDTAMYLCATSRGGAGPYGYTFGSGTRLTVV.

The chain recombines TRBV2 with TRBJ1-2; the match to TRBD1 covers 10 bases. The germline gives CDR1 SNHLY, CDR2 FYNNEI. V gave up 3 bases and J gave up 6 bases; unmatched junction bases: 1. This CDR3 region has 13 residues. The CDR3 DNA reads TGTGCCAGCAGTGAGGGGACAGGGGATGGCTACACCTTC. This gives the protein CASSEGTGDGYTF.

This chain connects TRBV25-1 to TRBJ2-2; 8 bases line up with TRBD2. The CDR3 loop spans 18 amino acids. J lost 5 bases, V lost 1 base, and 12 bases had no gene match. Germline lookup yields CDR1 MGHDK and CDR2 SYGVNS. CDR3 sequence reads: CASSESPTRAGVTGELFF. CDR3 in DNA: TGTGCCAGCAGTGAATCCCCGACGCGAGCGGGAGTTACCGGGGAGCTGTTTTTT.

This rearrangement joins TRBV28 to TRBJ2-2; no clear D. CDR1 MDHEN and CDR2 SYDVKM come from the germline V gene. There are 13 residues in the CDR3. V lost 5 bases to trimming and J lost 1 base, with 5 bases between them. CDR3 DNA: TGTGCCAGCAGTCCTAAGAACACCGGGGAGCTGTTTTTT. Translating gives CASSPKNTGELFF. Full variable domain (remainder filled in from reference TRBV28 and TRBJ2-2): DVKVTQSSRYLVKRTGEKVFLECVQDMDHENMFWYRQDPGLGLRLIYFSYDVKMKEKGDIPEGYSVSREKKERFSLILESASTNQTSMYLCASSPKNTGELFFGEGSRLTVL.

The genes are TRBV7-8 and TRBJ1-1, with D possibly being TRBD1 (5 bases). Germline V lookup: CDR1 SGHVS, CDR2 FQNEAQ. V was trimmed by 2 bases and J by 2 bases, leaving 9 bases between them. There are 14 residues in the CDR3. This CDR3 reads CASSLIRDNTEAFF. The DNA of the CDR3 is TGTGCCAGCAGCTTAATCAGGGACAACACTGAAGCTTTCTTT.

The chain recombines TRBV28 with TRBJ2-3, with D maybe TRBD1 (6 bases). The CDR3 is made up of 16 amino acids. Trimming took off 3 bases at V and 0 bases at J, with 13 bases between the two ends. The germline V gene encodes CDR1 MDHEN and CDR2 SYDVKM. CDR3 loop: CASSFFRGLSTDTQYF. DNA for the CDR3: TGTGCCAGCAGTTTTTTCAGGGGTCTTAGCACAGATACGCAGTATTTT. Supplemented by reference TRBV28 and TRBJ2-3, the full variable domain reads DVKVTQSSRYLVKRTGEKVFLECVQDMDHENMFWYRQDPGLGLRLIYFSYDVKMKEKGDIPEGYSVSREKKERFSLILESASTNQTSMYLCASSFFRGLSTDTQYFGPGTRLTVL.

The chain has TRBV5-1 and TRBJ2-1, with D unclear. The germline V gene encodes CDR1 SGHRS and CDR2 YFSETQ. CDR3 length: 15 residues. V lost 0 bases and J 3 bases, leaving 10 bases between the germline ends. CDR3 sequence: CASSLERAVYNEQFF. CDR3 coding DNA: TGCGCCAGCAGCTTGGAACGGGCAGTCTACAATGAGCAGTTCTTC.

The chain recombines TRBV6-5 with TRBJ2-1, with a tentative D call TRBD2 (5 bases). The V end was cut by 5 bases, the J end by 6 bases, with 11 bases between. The CDR3 runs to 13 residues. Germline CDR1 is MNHEY and CDR2 is SVGAGI. The CDR3 sequence: CASSLQLGNEQFF. The CDR3 DNA sequence: TGTGCCAGCAGTCTCCAACTAGGCAATGAGCAGTTCTTC.

This clone was detected once. The V and J genes are TRBV6-5 and TRBJ1-5, with a possible D match to TRBD1 (5 bases). The length of the CDR3 is 13 residues. The V and J ends lost 5 bases and 7 bases respectively, with 12 bases between them. Germline CDR1 reads MNHEY; CDR2 reads SVGAGI. The DNA of the CDR3 is TGTGCCAGCAGTCGGGGGTACAAGCAGCCCCAGCATTTT. Translation gives CASSRGYKQPQHF.

CDR3 protein: CASTLGADSTDTQYF. CDR3 sequence (DNA): TGTGCCAGTACCCTAGGTGCGGATAGCACAGATACGCAGTATTTT. The V gene is TRBV19, the J gene TRBJ2-3; D is uncertain. Trimming shortened V by 7 bases and J by 0 bases, and 14 bases separated the two germline ends. The length of the CDR3 is 15 residues. CDR1 is LNHDA and CDR2 is SQIVND in the germline V gene (reference sequence).

V and J are TRBV11-1 and TRBJ2-3; the match to TRBD1 covers 8 bases. J gave up 2 bases and V 3 bases, and 1 base lay outside the gene matches. The germline CDR1 and CDR2 sequences are SGHAT and FQDESV (reference sequence). The CDR3 has 14 residues. CDR3 DNA sequence: TGTGCCAGCAGCTTGACAGGGGCCACAGATACGCAGTATTTT. Translating it yields CASSLTGATDTQYF.

This chain joins TRBV27 and TRBJ2-7, with TRBD1 matching over 8 bases. The V gene end was trimmed by 5 bases and the J gene end by 3 bases; junction bases not matched to a gene: 9. CDR1 is MNHEY and CDR2 is SMNVEV in the germline V gene (reference sequence). This CDR3 is built from 15 residues. CDR3 region: CASSGAQGAVYEQYF. CDR3 DNA sequence: TGTGCCAGCAGTGGAGCTCAGGGGGCGGTCTACGAGCAGTACTTC.

V usage is TRBV29-1 and J usage is TRBJ1-1, with unresolved D. The CDR3 contains 12 residues. Germline-derived CDR1 and CDR2 are SQVTM and ANQGSEA. Trimming cost V 1 base and J 5 bases, with 8 bases left between them. In DNA form, the CDR3 reads TGCAGCGTTGAAGTTGGCTCGACTGAAGCTTTCTTT. This gives the protein CSVEVGSTEAFF. Looking up the rest from reference TRBV29-1 and TRBJ1-1 gives the full variable domain: SAVISQKPSRDICQRGTSLTIQCQVDSQVTMMFWYRQQPGQSLTLIATANQGSEATYESGFVIDKFPISRPNLTFSTLTVSNMSPEDSSIYLCSVEVGSTEAFFGQGTRLTVV.

V gene TRBV29-1 combines with J gene TRBJ2-7; D call uncertain. Trimming removed 3 bases at V and 0 bases at J, with 9 bases between. CDR3 length: 13 residues. CDR1 SQVTM and CDR2 ANQGSEA come from the germline V gene. The CDR3 DNA is TGCAGCGTTGAGGACCCCAGCTCCTACGAGCAGTACTTC. Translation: CSVEDPSSYEQYF.

V and J are TRBV6-1 and TRBJ2-5; 7 nucleotides agree with TRBD2. Germline lookup yields CDR1 MNHNS and CDR2 SASEGT. Trimming removed 7 bases from V and 5 bases from J; junction bases left unmatched: 4. The CDR3 contains 12 residues. The CDR3: CASTVGGETQYF. CDR3 nucleotide sequence: TGTGCCAGCACGGTCGGGGGGGAGACCCAGTACTTC.

The CDR3 coding sequence is TGTGCCAGCAGTCCGGGAGGGAGTGTCTACAATGAGCAGTTCTTC. It translates to CASSPGGSVYNEQFF. This sequence joins TRBV28 and TRBJ2-1, with TRBD2 matching over 8 bases. In germline, CDR1 is MDHEN, CDR2 SYDVKM. The CDR3 is made up of 15 amino acids. V gave up 5 bases and J gave up 3 bases; unmatched junction bases: 6.

This rearrangement joins TRBV4-3 to TRBJ2-3; no definite D call. Germline CDR1 reads LGHNA; CDR2 reads YSLEER. The CDR3 covers 14 residues. V was clipped by 0 bases and J by 1 base, with 5 bases between them. The DNA of the CDR3 is TGCGCCAGCAGCCAAGACCTTCGCACAGATACGCAGTATTTT. It specifies CASSQDLRTDTQYF.

The rearrangement links TRBV18 to TRBJ1-1, with D perhaps matching TRBD1 (6 bases). There are 17 residues in the CDR3. In germline, CDR1 is KGHSH, CDR2 LQKENI. The ends were cut back, 2 bases at V and 2 bases at J, with 18 bases in the middle. DNA of the CDR3: TGTGCCAGCTCACCAAGACTCCCGACAGGAATTAACACTGAAGCTTTCTTT. This sequence encodes CASSPRLPTGINTEAFF.

The chain recombines TRBV28 with TRBJ2-1; no definite D call. This CDR3 contains 15 residues. The V gene lost 5 bases and the J gene lost 8 bases, with 19 bases spanning the gap. The germline gives CDR1 MDHEN, CDR2 SYDVKM. In nucleotides, the CDR3 is TGTGCCAGCAGTCCTCCCCCCTTGTATGGACATGAGCAGTTCTTC. Amino acids: CASSPPPLYGHEQFF. Filled out from reference TRBV28 and TRBJ2-1, the complete variable domain reads DVKVTQSSRYLVKRTGEKVFLECVQDMDHENMFWYRQDPGLGLRLIYFSYDVKMKEKGDIPEGYSVSREKKERFSLILESASTNQTSMYLCASSPPPLYGHEQFFGPGTRLTVL.

The CDR3 DNA reads as TGCGCCAGCAGGTCCGGGACAGGGGGCTCGATCACTGAAGCTTTCTTT. Protein product: CASRSGTGGSITEAFF. The chain carries TRBV5-1 and TRBJ1-1; TRBD1 agrees at 12 bases. The CDR3 consists of 16 residues. V gave up 5 bases and J gave up 4 bases; unmatched junction bases: 9. Germline V gives CDR1 SGHRS, CDR2 YFSETQ.

This chain joins TRBV27 and TRBJ2-3; D is unclear. The germline V and J ends were trimmed by 2 bases and 1 base, with 10 bases remaining between them. The CDR3 sequence is 15 residues long. Germline V gene lookup returns CDR1 MNHEY and CDR2 SMNVEV (reference sequence). CDR3 bases: TGTGCCAGCAGTTTACGGTACTTGGGCACAGATACGCAGTATTTT. Translated: CASSLRYLGTDTQYF.

The V gene is TRBV11-2, the J gene TRBJ2-1; 13 positions match TRBD2. The CDR3 is 15 residues long. In germline, CDR1 is SGHAT, CDR2 FQNNGV. V dropped 5 bases and J dropped 4; count of bases not matched to a gene: 2. This chain's CDR3 is CASSAGLAGYNEQFF. The CDR3 region has the DNA TGTGCCAGCAGCGCGGGACTAGCGGGGTACAATGAGCAGTTCTTC.

This rearrangement joins TRBV27 to TRBJ2-2, with TRBD1 identical over 10 bases. V dropped 3 bases and J dropped 4; count of bases not matched to a gene: 8. Germline assignment: CDR1 MNHEY and CDR2 SMNVEV (reference sequence). This CDR3 contains 17 residues. The CDR3 loop reads CASSLGGTGAFTGELFF. The DNA of the CDR3 is TGTGCCAGCAGTTTGGGCGGGACAGGGGCCTTCACCGGGGAGCTGTTTTTT.